The rows below give T cell receptor beta chains drawn from one sample of a study of metastatic and nonmetastatic thyroid tumors. Via MiXCR, TCRdb re-called the PCR reads. The sample has 8,000 to 10,000 clones; approximately 22% are singletons. The sequenced sample consisted of adjacent normal tissue. These receptors came from a female donor with papillary thyroid cancer or a benign thyroid nodule (not recorded which). Some clones in this sample may be carry-over from other donors' samples. CDR3s include the opening cysteine and the closing phenylalanine or tryptophan. Each record gives: J gene, V gene, CDR3 protein.

j_gene: TRBJ1-1; v_gene: TRBV6-1; CDR3aa: CASTRGDRSNTEAFF
j_gene: TRBJ2-7; v_gene: TRBV18; CDR3aa: CASSPGSYEQYF
j_gene: TRBJ1-5; v_gene: TRBV20-1; CDR3aa: CSASRGDGTLNQPQHF
j_gene: TRBJ2-3; v_gene: TRBV4-2; CDR3aa: CASRYPIAGAGDTQYF
j_gene: TRBJ2-1; v_gene: TRBV6-2/TRBV6-3; CDR3aa: CASSAGGHTYNEQFF
j_gene: TRBJ2-7; v_gene: TRBV6-5; CDR3aa: CASSYGTMYEQYF
j_gene: TRBJ2-7; v_gene: TRBV6-2/TRBV6-3; CDR3aa: CALPEQRVEQYF
j_gene: TRBJ2-7; v_gene: TRBV6-1; CDR3aa: CASSSGASGYEQYF
j_gene: TRBJ2-7; v_gene: TRBV5-1; CDR3aa: CASSSTSGSYEQYF
j_gene: TRBJ1-2; v_gene: TRBV27; CDR3aa: CASSPTARVVANYGYTF
j_gene: TRBJ2-1; v_gene: TRBV7-9; CDR3aa: CASSSRTTFDEQFF
j_gene: TRBJ1-1; v_gene: TRBV6-2/TRBV6-3; CDR3aa: CASHRGGVFTEAFF
j_gene: TRBJ2-3; v_gene: TRBV6-1; CDR3aa: CASSTRLAGDAHTQYF
j_gene: TRBJ1-5; v_gene: TRBV28; CDR3aa: CDSWQGAKPQHF
j_gene: TRBJ2-7; v_gene: TRBV7-6; CDR3aa: CASSPRGGGEWPYEQYF
j_gene: TRBJ1-2; v_gene: TRBV14; CDR3aa: CASSYGVYGYTF
j_gene: TRBJ2-1; v_gene: TRBV6-1; CDR3aa: CASSSSSGSEQFF
j_gene: TRBJ2-6; v_gene: TRBV6-1; CDR3aa: CASSITASGANVLTF
j_gene: TRBJ2-2; v_gene: TRBV6-1; CDR3aa: CASSEPPGQGLGELFF
j_gene: TRBJ1-1; v_gene: TRBV13; CDR3aa: CASSLEWGTEAFF
j_gene: TRBJ2-2; v_gene: TRBV7-3; CDR3aa: CATSPKAAGELFF
j_gene: TRBJ2-3; v_gene: TRBV11-3; CDR3aa: CASSSFGRGVADTQYF
j_gene: TRBJ2-5; v_gene: TRBV6-2/TRBV6-3; CDR3aa: CASSYPRGQVAGGQETQYF
j_gene: TRBJ2-3; v_gene: TRBV9; CDR3aa: CASSAAWADTQYF
j_gene: TRBJ1-1; v_gene: TRBV6-1; CDR3aa: CAAAWVNTEAFF
j_gene: TRBJ2-3; v_gene: TRBV6-1; CDR3aa: CASSEFQGSLADTQYF
j_gene: TRBJ2-7; v_gene: TRBV6-5; CDR3aa: CASSYSSPAGGYEQYF
j_gene: TRBJ1-2; v_gene: TRBV13; CDR3aa: CASSQDTLGGPNYGYTF
j_gene: TRBJ1-2; v_gene: TRBV5-6; CDR3aa: CASSSTGATYGYTF